Given below is one T cell receptor beta chain in context. Participants were aged 18 to 89 years from some 24 US areas. These data are taken from a study of blood T cell repertoires in COVID-19. About the study: Acute-phase and convalescent COVID-19 samples originated in the United States, Italy and Spain.

The trim removed 6 bases at V and 0 bases at J, leaving 11 bases unmatched. This CDR3 is 16 amino acids long. Germline values: CDR1 MNHEY, CDR2 SMNVEV (reference sequence). This table comes from immunoSEQ multiplex PCR, and its TCRdb copy is limited to in-frame clones, with some not included. Of approximately 170,000 clones in the sample, about four fifths are singletons; the top ten hold 3% to 3.5%. Sequencing was carried out using PBMCs or T cells enriched from blood (not recorded which). The chain couples TRBV27 to TRBJ2-7; 7 bases agree with TRBD1. The receptor's source is a woman in her 30s who had recovered from COVID-19. CDR3 sequence: CASRVAGTETSYEQYF. The DNA for the CDR3 is TGTGCCAGCAGGGTCGCCGGGACAGAAACCTCCTACGAGCAGTACTTC.